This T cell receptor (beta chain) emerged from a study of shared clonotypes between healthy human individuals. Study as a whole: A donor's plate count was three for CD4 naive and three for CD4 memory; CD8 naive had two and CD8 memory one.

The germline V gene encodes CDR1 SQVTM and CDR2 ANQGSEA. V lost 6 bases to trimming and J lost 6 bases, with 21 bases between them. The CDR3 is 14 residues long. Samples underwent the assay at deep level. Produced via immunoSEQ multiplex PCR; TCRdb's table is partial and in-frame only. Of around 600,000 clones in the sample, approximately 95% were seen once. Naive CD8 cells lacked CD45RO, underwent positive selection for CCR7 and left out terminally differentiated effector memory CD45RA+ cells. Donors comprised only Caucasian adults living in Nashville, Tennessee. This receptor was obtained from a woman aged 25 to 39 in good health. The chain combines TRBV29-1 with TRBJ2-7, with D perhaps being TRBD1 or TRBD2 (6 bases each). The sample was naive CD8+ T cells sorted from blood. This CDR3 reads CSVATGWGAIEQYF. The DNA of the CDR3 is TGCAGCGTCGCCACCGGTTGGGGGGCGATCGAGCAGTACTTC.